This TCR beta chain stems from a study of regulatory T cells in long-lasting Graves disease. Study overall: The study enrolled newly diagnosed Graves' patients on antithyroid drugs under 3 months. Study outcomes and limitations: New patients shared 966 public clonotypes, and persistent patients shared more, with under 3,000. There were preferences for TRBV28, TRBJ1-2 and TRBJ2-5 in persistent disease.

Indicated time point: newly diagnosed GD, antithyroid drugs for less than 3 months. Scientists built the TCR library using RNA that was extracted from PBMCs. Combining iRepertoire HTBI primers with Arm-PCR of CDR3 regions, the authors built TCR beta libraries. Authors' processing steps: Identified segments across samples numbered about 60 TRBV and approximately 14 TRBJ. TCRdb called the multiplex PCR reads again in MiXCR, with one record for every CDR3 protein. V and J calls and clone size were set by TCRdb, not the authors. The sample shows 380,000 or so distinct CDR3 sequences, 15% to 20% of them seen only once. Per germline, CDR1 SGHVS and CDR2 FQNEAQ. The CDR3 is 14 amino acids. Comments on this clonotype: The antigen remains undetermined. This could be a read error, since a much larger clone is one nucleotide away.

These records were also assigned to another study, of T cells in Graves' hyperthyroidism and ophthalmopathy.

This TCR was recovered from a woman aged 18-29 years with Graves disease. Specimen: peripheral blood mononuclear cells (PBMCs), collected at new diagnosis, from a patient treated with antithyroid drugs. V gene TRBV7-8 combines with J gene TRBJ2-1; TRBD2 agrees at 9 bases. The CDR3 spells CASSRPGLAYEQLF. The CDR3, as DNA: TGTGCCAGCAGCCGACCGGGACTAGCCTATGAGCAGCTCTTC.